Below are 19 T cell receptor beta chains sequenced from a single sample in a study of blood T cell repertoires in COVID-19. Sequencing was performed with immunoSEQ multiplex PCR; in TCRdb, only in-frame clones are kept and a portion is missing. Here the sample spans approximately 31,000 clones, 88% being singletons. The material sequenced was peripheral blood. All receptors come from a woman aged 80 or older with active or convalescent COVID-19.

V gene TRBV5-6 combines with J gene TRBJ1-5; D gene unclear. V gave up 2 bases and J gave up 1 base, with 13 bases separating them. The V gene's germline CDR1 is SGHDT and CDR2 YYEEEE. The CDR3 runs to 16 residues. This CDR3 is CASSFGGLWSNQPQHF. For the CDR3, the DNA is TGTGCCAGCAGCTTCGGAGGGTTGTGGAGCAATCAGCCCCAGCATTTT.

This chain joins TRBV10-3 and TRBJ2-7; TRBD2 might be the D (6 bases). Trimming left V 0 bases short and J 6 bases short, with 15 bases between. Germline CDR1 ENHRY, CDR2 SYGVKD. This CDR3 spans 15 amino acids. DNA for the CDR3: TGTGCCATCAGTGAGTCTGGAGGGAAAGCGGGCGAGCAGTACTTC. Its translation is CAISESGGKAGEQYF.

The genes are TRBV2 and TRBJ1-2; 7 nucleotides line up with TRBD1. This CDR3 spans 14 amino acids. Germline CDR1 reads SNHLY; CDR2 reads FYNNEI. The junction had 15 bases not matched to a gene; V was cut back by 5 bases and J by 12 bases. This chain's CDR3 is CASSTVGDSIVNTF. The CDR3 DNA reads as TGTGCCAGCAGTACTGTTGGGGACAGCATAGTCAACACCTTC. Full variable domain (missing parts from reference TRBV2 and TRBJ1-2): EPEVTQTPSHQVTQMGQEVILRCVPISNHLYFYWYRQILGQKVEFLVSFYNNEISEKSEIFDDQFSVERPDGSNFTLKIRSTKLEDSAMYFCASSTVGDSIVNTFGSGTRLTVV.

The chain uses TRBV6-2 or TRBV6-3 and TRBJ2-3; 9 bases line up with TRBD1. Germline V CDR1 and CDR2: MNHEY, SVGEGT. Trimming cost V 2 bases and J 11 bases; bases outside gene matches: 8. The CDR3 contains 14 residues. The CDR3 coding sequence is TGTGCCAGCAGTTACCCCGGGACAGGGAGTGTGCAGTATTTT. Its translation is CASSYPGTGSVQYF.

The chain employs TRBV18 and TRBJ2-3, with TRBD2 matching over 9 bases. The CDR3 runs to 16 residues. The junction had 12 bases not matched to a gene; V was cut back by 8 bases and J by 3 bases. CDR1 KGHSH and CDR2 LQKENI come from the germline V gene. The CDR3 loop is CASASVTSGKTDTQYF. As DNA, the CDR3 is TGTGCCAGCGCCTCCGTGACTAGCGGTAAAACAGATACGCAGTATTTT.

The rearrangement uses TRBV7-2 and TRBJ2-7, with D tentatively TRBD1 (6 bases). The V gene's germline CDR1 is SGHTA and CDR2 FQGNSA. V dropped 1 base and J dropped 3 bases, with 10 bases sitting between them. The length of the CDR3 is 14 residues. CDR3 protein: CASSLGPGVYEQYF. As DNA, the CDR3 is TGTGCCAGCAGCTTAGGCCCAGGGGTCTACGAGCAGTACTTC. Using reference TRBV7-2 and TRBJ2-7 for the parts outside the CDR3, the full variable domain is GAGVSQSPSNKVTEKGKDVELRCDPISGHTALYWYRQSLGQGLEFLIYFQGNSAPDKSGLPSDRFSAERTGGSVSTLTIQRTQQEDSAVYLCASSLGPGVYEQYFGPGTRLTVT.

The chain recombines TRBV10-3 with TRBJ2-7; the D gene is possibly TRBD2 (5 bases). The CDR3 runs 12 residues. Per germline, CDR1 ENHRY and CDR2 SYGVKD. The germline V and J ends were trimmed by 2 bases and 6 bases, with 8 bases remaining between them. The CDR3 is CAISEGGSEQYF. CDR3 nucleotides: TGTGCCATCAGTGAGGGAGGTTCCGAGCAGTACTTC.

The V gene is TRBV7-9, the J gene TRBJ2-5, with D possibly matching TRBD2 (6 bases). Germline V gene data show CDR1 as SEHNR and CDR2 as FQNEAQ (reference sequence). Trimming shortened V by 0 bases and J by 5 bases, and 10 bases separated the two germline ends. The CDR3 covers 14 residues. CDR3 amino acids: CASSLASGVETQYF. CDR3 coding DNA: TGTGCCAGCAGCTTAGCCTCGGGGGTGGAGACCCAGTACTTC. The full variable domain, its missing parts supplied by reference TRBV7-9 and TRBJ2-5, is DTGVSQNPRHKITKRGQNVTFRCDPISEHNRLYWYRQTLGQGPEFLTYFQNEAQLEKSRLLSDRFSAERPKGSFSTLEIQRTEQGDSAMYLCASSLASGVETQYFGPGTRLLVL.

This clone was seen just once. The V gene is TRBV9, the J gene TRBJ2-7, with 8 bases that match TRBD1. V dropped 2 bases and J dropped 6; count of bases not matched to a gene: 7. The V gene's germline CDR1 is SGDLS and CDR2 YYNGEE. The CDR3 sequence is 14 residues long. The CDR3 reads CASSVGQGWGEQYF. DNA of the CDR3: TGTGCCAGCAGCGTTGGACAGGGTTGGGGCGAGCAGTACTTC.

A single count supports this clone. The chain recombines TRBV6-5 with TRBJ1-4; D call uncertain. Trimming took off 10 bases at V and 13 bases at J, with 13 bases between the two ends. The CDR3 totals 10 residues. Germline values: CDR1 MNHEY, CDR2 SVGAGI. The CDR3 region has the DNA TGTGCCAACCCGTCCGGGAGACTGTTTTTT. It is translated as CANPSGRLFF.

Only one count was recorded for this clone. The V and J genes are TRBV7-9 and TRBJ1-5, with D hard to call. The CDR3 covers 12 residues. Germline V gives CDR1 SEHNR, CDR2 FQNEAQ (reference sequence). V dropped 4 bases and J dropped 4 bases, with 5 bases sitting between them. CDR3: CASSSVNQPQHF. The CDR3 nucleotides read TGTGCCAGCAGCTCGGTGAATCAGCCCCAGCATTTT.

The rearrangement joins TRBV2 to TRBJ2-6; no firm D call. Germline CDR1 SNHLY, CDR2 FYNNEI. V was pared by 4 bases and J by 1 base, with 8 bases between. The CDR3 sequence is 15 residues long. The CDR3 protein is CASSGGFSGANVLTF. In nucleotides, the CDR3 is TGTGCCAGCAGTGGAGGTTTTTCTGGGGCCAACGTCCTGACTTTC.

The chain employs TRBV27 and TRBJ2-7; 9 positions agree with TRBD1. The junction had 13 bases not matched to a gene; V was cut back by 7 bases and J by 6 bases. This CDR3 region has 15 residues. The germline V gene has CDR1 MNHEY and CDR2 SMNVEV (reference sequence). As DNA, the CDR3 is TGTGCCAGCAAATACTCCGGGACAGGGAAGGGCGAGCAGTACTTC. Translating it yields CASKYSGTGKGEQYF.

The chain links TRBV4-1 to TRBJ2-5, with 11 bases identical to TRBD1. Germline V gives CDR1 MGHRA, CDR2 YSYEKL. V lost 3 bases, J lost 7 bases, and 7 bases stayed unmatched. This CDR3 has 15 residues. The CDR3 bases are TGCGCCAGCAGCCACGAGGGACAGGGGGAGGTGACCCAGTACTTC. It translates to CASSHEGQGEVTQYF.

The chain joins TRBV5-4 to TRBJ2-1; D might be TRBD1 (6 bases). Germline values: CDR1 SGHNT, CDR2 YYREEE (reference sequence). Trimming shortened V by 5 bases and J by 5 bases, and 20 bases separated the two germline ends. CDR3 size: 16 residues. CDR3 DNA: TGTGCCAGCAGGACTCCCCATACAGGGTTTAACAATGAGCAGTTCTTC. Protein: CASRTPHTGFNNEQFF.

This chain links TRBV27 with TRBJ2-7; D unresolved. This CDR3 has 14 amino acids. Germline CDR1 and CDR2: MNHEY and SMNVEV (reference sequence). The germline V and J ends were trimmed by 1 base and 7 bases, with 14 bases remaining between them. In DNA form, the CDR3 reads TGTGCCAGCAGTTTATTCAACAACCCTTTGGAGCAGTACTTC. Protein sequence: CASSLFNNPLEQYF.

This clone showed up just once. The CDR3 DNA sequence: TGTGCCAGCAGCTTAATGGACAGCTCCTACGAGCAGTACTTC. Translation: CASSLMDSSYEQYF. The chain carries TRBV11-1 and TRBJ2-7; D possibly corresponds to TRBD1 (6 bases). This CDR3 spans 14 amino acids. Trimming left V 2 bases short and J 0 bases short, with 8 bases between. Germline CDR1 is SGHAT and CDR2 is FQDESV (reference sequence).

The DNA of the CDR3 is TGTGCCTGGAGTGTACTGGGCCCCCGCACGAACACTGAAGCTTTCTTT. Translated, it gives CAWSVLGPRTNTEAFF. J is TRBJ1-1 and V is TRBV30; D unclear. The CDR3 covers 16 residues. In germline, CDR1 is GTSNPN, CDR2 SVGIG (reference sequence). Between the trimmed V and J ends, which lost 0 bases and 1 base, there was a span of 15 bases.

The rearrangement joins TRBV27 to TRBJ2-7, with TRBD2 matching 7 bases. Germline-derived CDR1 and CDR2 are MNHEY and SMNVEV (reference sequence). This CDR3 region has 14 residues. After removal of 5 bases from V and 5 bases from J, the junction contained 9 bases not matched to a gene. The CDR3: CASSLTSVGDEQYF. The CDR3 DNA is TGTGCCAGCAGTCTTACTAGCGTGGGGGACGAGCAGTACTTC.